Shown below are 12 T cell receptor beta chains from a single sample sequenced in a study of metastatic and nonmetastatic thyroid tumors. TCRdb ran MiXCR on the PCR reads. The sample holds some 33,000 clones, over 14% seen once. Patients underwent thyroid surgery, and none had received any treatment before it. What was sequenced was blood. The receptor set was obtained from a male donor with papillary thyroid cancer or a benign thyroid nodule (not recorded which). Some clones in this sample may be carry-over from other donors' samples.

The genes are TRBV20-1 and TRBJ1-2, with a possible D match to TRBD1 (6 bases). This CDR3 contains 13 residues. Germline loops: CDR1 DFQATT, CDR2 SNEGSKA (reference sequence). The V and J ends lost 0 bases and 10 bases respectively, with 15 bases between them. CDR3 sequence (DNA): TGCAGTGCTAGAGATCAGGCAGGGGATGACTACACCTTC. Residues: CSARDQAGDDYTF.

This clone has ten or more counts. The J gene is TRBJ2-5, the V gene TRBV20-1, with D unclear. CDR1 and CDR2 from the germline V gene are DFQATT and SNEGSKA (reference sequence). CDR3 length: 12 amino acids. The V end was cut by 0 bases, the J end by 7 bases, with 9 bases between. The CDR3, as DNA: TGCAGTGCTAGAGAAGTCGTTGGGACCCAGTACTTC. Protein: CSAREVVGTQYF.

This clone showed up many times. The rearrangement uses TRBV7-2 and TRBJ2-3; 10 positions agree with TRBD1. The CDR3 length is 16 residues. Trimming removed 5 bases from V and 1 base from J; junction bases left unmatched: 6. The V gene's germline CDR1 is SGHTA and CDR2 FQGNSA. In DNA form, the CDR3 reads TGTGCCAGCAGCGTATCCGGGACAGGGGGCACAGATACGCAGTATTTT. This encodes CASSVSGTGGTDTQYF.

This clone was recorded at least ten times. The chain carries TRBV11-1 and TRBJ2-7; a weak D match, TRBD1 (6 bases). CDR3 size: 14 residues. Trimming took 5 bases from V and 4 from J, leaving 15 bases between them. CDR1 SGHAT and CDR2 FQDESV come from the germline V gene (reference sequence). CDR3 sequence reads: CASSPQGFTYEQYF. CDR3 in DNA: TGTGCCAGCAGCCCACAGGGCTTTACGTACGAGCAGTACTTC.

A remark on this clone: An end of the junction differs from the germline gene, which may be a read error. The V gene is TRBV7-9, the J gene TRBJ2-7; D might be TRBD1 or TRBD2, each matching 6 bases. The germline V gene encodes CDR1 SEHNR and CDR2 FQNEAQ (reference sequence). The CDR3 consists of 13 residues. The CDR3 sequence is CASSSEGGYEQHF. The DNA for the CDR3 is TGTGCCAGCAGCTCCGAGGGGGGCTACGAGCAGCACTTC.

The chain carries TRBV5-1 and TRBJ1-2, with D maybe TRBD1 (5 bases). Germline CDR1 and CDR2: SGHRS and YFSETQ. Trimming stripped 4 bases from V and 2 bases from J, with 15 bases between. There are 15 residues in the CDR3. CDR3 region: CASSQTTVRNYGYTF. DNA for the CDR3: TGCGCCAGCAGCCAAACGACAGTCCGCAACTATGGCTACACCTTC. The variable domain in full, completed from reference TRBV5-1 and TRBJ1-2, reads KAGVTQTPRYLIKTRGQQVTLSCSPISGHRSVSWYQQTPGQGLQFLFEYFSETQRNKGNFPGRFSGRQFSNSRSEMNVSTLELGDSALYLCASSQTTVRNYGYTFGSGTRLTVV.

This clone was seen ten or more times. This chain connects TRBV6-1 to TRBJ1-1, with a weak D call TRBD1 (5 bases). V was clipped by 5 bases and J by 8 bases, with 12 bases between them. Germline loops: CDR1 MNHNS, CDR2 SASEGT. This CDR3 is built from 12 residues. CDR3 residues: CASSLDSREAFF. CDR3 DNA: TGTGCCAGCAGTCTCGACAGCCGAGAAGCTTTCTTT.

By proportion, this clone is medium-sized. The V call is TRBV12-3 or TRBV12-4, the J call TRBJ1-2; TRBD1 agrees at 10 bases. Trimming cost V 6 bases and J 7 bases; bases outside gene matches: 11. This CDR3 region has 15 residues. CDR3 coding DNA: TGTGCCAGCAGCCTGGGACAGGGGCCCTTTGGTGGCTACACCTTC. This gives the protein CASSLGQGPFGGYTF.

This clone was observed at least ten times. V gene TRBV5-8 combines with J gene TRBJ2-5; 11 bases line up with TRBD1. The CDR3 is 17 amino acids. CDR1 SGHTS and CDR2 YDEGEE come from the germline V gene. J gave up 0 bases and V 6 bases, and 10 bases lay outside the gene matches. CDR3 protein: CASNRDRGIGYQETQYF. The CDR3 DNA sequence: TGTGCCAGCAACCGGGACAGGGGGATCGGTTACCAAGAGACCCAGTACTTC.

There are many counts of this clone. J is TRBJ2-7 and V is TRBV7-3, with 11 bases lining up with TRBD2. Germline assignment: CDR1 SGHTA and CDR2 FQGTGA. The CDR3 is made up of 15 amino acids. V lost 5 bases to trimming and J lost 2 bases; unmatched junction nucleotides: 5. The CDR3 is CASSQTSGSTYEQYF. In nucleotides, the CDR3 is TGTGCCAGCAGCCAAACTAGCGGGAGTACCTACGAGCAGTACTTC.

The chain uses TRBV4-1 and TRBJ2-2; D gene uncertain. Germline lookup yields CDR1 MGHRA and CDR2 YSYEKL. V was trimmed by 2 bases and J by 8 bases, leaving 15 bases between them. This CDR3 comprises 15 residues. The CDR3 nucleotides read TGCGCCAGCAGCCAACCGTGGCCAGAGAGGGGGGAGCTGTTTTTT. It translates to CASSQPWPERGELFF.

This clone was picked up a small number of times. It may be a read error: a sequence one base away is much more abundant. The chain joins TRBV29-1 to TRBJ2-4; TRBD1 is a possible D gene (6 bases). Looked up from germline, CDR1 is SQVTM and CDR2 is ANQGSEA. Trimming shortened V by 4 bases and J by 6 bases, and 10 bases separated the two germline ends. The CDR3 has 12 amino acids. The CDR3 sequence is CSVAQGLNIQYF. In DNA, the CDR3 is TGCAGCGTTGCCCAGGGGCTAAACATTCAGTACTTC.